The 27 T cell receptor beta chains reported below all come from one sample, sequenced in a study of T cell responses to AZD1222 COVID-19 vaccine. The table came from immunoSEQ multiplex PCR; TCRdb's copy has only in-frame clones and leaves some out. This sample yields some 130,000 clones, of which 85% to 95% are seen a single time; about 6.7% belongs to the top ten. This material consisted of peripheral blood, taken 28 days after the second AZD1222 dose. Receptors originate from an adult who received the AZD1222 COVID-19 vaccine.

The chain links TRBV7-2 to TRBJ2-3; 7 bases fit TRBD2. CDR1 SGHTA and CDR2 FQGNSA come from the germline V gene. Unmatched junction bases numbered 5, after V lost 6 bases and J lost 2 bases. The CDR3 consists of 14 residues. CDR3: CASRRDYPTDTQYF. CDR3 sequence (DNA): TGTGCCAGCAGGCGGGACTACCCCACAGATACGCAGTATTTT.

This clone was picked up one time. The chain employs TRBV18 and TRBJ1-4, with a possible D match to TRBD1 (5 bases). With 6 bases removed from V and 7 bases from J, the gap between germline ends came to 18 bases. The CDR3 totals 15 residues. Germline assignment: CDR1 KGHSH and CDR2 LQKENI. CDR3 residues: CASSRGQGSSEKLFF. DNA of the CDR3: TGTGCCAGCTCTCGAGGGCAGGGTTCGAGTGAAAAACTGTTTTTT.

The J gene is TRBJ2-3, the V gene TRBV2, with D unresolved. The CDR3 covers 10 residues. V was trimmed by 8 bases and J by 3 bases, leaving 3 bases between them. Germline lookup yields CDR1 SNHLY and CDR2 FYNNEI. The CDR3 DNA follows: TGTGCCAGCGGGACAGATACGCAGTATTTT. Translating gives CASGTDTQYF.

A single count supports this clone. J is TRBJ1-6 and V is TRBV27; the D gene is possibly TRBD1 (5 bases). CDR3 length equals 13 residues. Germline loops: CDR1 MNHEY, CDR2 SMNVEV (reference sequence). Trimming took 4 bases from V and 9 from J, leaving 10 bases between them. CDR3 amino acids: CASSSPGPSPLHF. The CDR3 DNA sequence: TGTGCCAGCAGTTCCCCGGGACCTTCACCCCTCCACTTT.

The genes are TRBV9 and TRBJ1-2; TRBD1 is a possible D gene (6 bases). The germline V gene encodes CDR1 SGDLS and CDR2 YYNGEE. The CDR3 sequence is 14 residues long. Trimming cost V 3 bases and J 2 bases, with 11 bases left between them. In DNA form, the CDR3 reads TGTGCCAGCAGCGAGGGGGGAGTAAACTATGGCTACACCTTC. Residues: CASSEGGVNYGYTF.

The count of this clone is one. The V and J genes are TRBV7-3 and TRBJ2-2; weak D call: TRBD1 (5 bases). The CDR3 runs 14 residues. Trimming removed 8 bases from V and 4 bases from J, with 14 bases in between. From germline, CDR1 is SGHTA and CDR2 FQGTGA. The CDR3 DNA sequence: TGTGCCAGCTCGCGCGACAGTACCACCGGGGAGCTGTTTTTT. Protein product: CASSRDSTTGELFF.

The rearrangement joins TRBV28 to TRBJ1-1; D gene ambiguous. The CDR3 runs 14 residues. The V and J ends lost 6 bases and 1 base respectively, with 12 bases between them. Germline V lookup: CDR1 MDHEN, CDR2 SYDVKM. CDR3 sequence (DNA): TGTGCCAGCAGCCCGACCCGGGGGAACACTGAAGCTTTCTTT. It encodes CASSPTRGNTEAFF.

This clone occurred a few times. The chain recombines TRBV4-1 with TRBJ2-7, with D unclear. This CDR3 is built from 16 residues. V was pared by 1 base and J by 7 bases, with 20 bases between. CDR1 MGHRA and CDR2 YSYEKL come from the germline V gene. This chain's CDR3 is CASSQAPPPDLTEQYF. The CDR3 nucleotides read TGCGCCAGCAGCCAAGCCCCTCCCCCGGACCTAACGGAGCAGTACTTC.

The chain employs TRBV29-1 and TRBJ2-1, with TRBD1 identical over 7 bases. CDR1 and CDR2 (germline): SQVTM, ANQGSEA. There are 12 residues in the CDR3. Germline trimming cut 7 bases from V and 5 bases from J; bases unmatched to any gene: 5. CDR3 in DNA: TGCAGCGGTGGACAGGCCGACAATGAGCAGTTCTTC. Its translation is CSGGQADNEQFF.

This clone was counted a single time. J is TRBJ2-1 and V is TRBV27, with 10 bases identical to TRBD2. The CDR3 loop spans 15 amino acids. With V trimmed by 7 bases and J by 5 bases, 8 bases remained unmatched. CDR1 MNHEY and CDR2 SMNVEV come from the germline V gene (reference sequence). CDR3 nucleotide sequence: TGTGCCAGCAATGTACTAGCGGGAAACGACAATGAGCAGTTCTTC. Translating gives CASNVLAGNDNEQFF.

This clone was seen a single time. Other DNA sequences in the sample encode the same CDR3. This chain links TRBV30 with TRBJ1-5; D not resolved. The V gene lost 0 bases and the J gene lost 4 bases, with 7 bases spanning the gap. There are 13 residues in the CDR3. CDR1 and CDR2 (germline): GTSNPN, SVGIG (reference sequence). This CDR3 reads CAWSVQENQPQHF. CDR3 bases: TGTGCCTGGAGTGTACAAGAGAATCAGCCCCAGCATTTT.

V gene TRBV18 combines with J gene TRBJ1-3; TRBD1 aligns across 9 bases. This CDR3 spans 14 amino acids. The germline V gene has CDR1 KGHSH and CDR2 LQKENI. V shed 6 bases, J shed 4 bases, and the junction held 4 bases outside the gene matches. The CDR3 reads CASSRGQGGNTIYF. CDR3 DNA: TGTGCCAGCTCCAGGGGACAGGGAGGAAACACCATATATTTT. The whole variable domain, remainder taken from reference TRBV18 and TRBJ1-3, is NAGVMQNPRHLVRRRGQEARLRCSPMKGHSHVYWYRQLPEEGLKFMVYLQKENIIDESGMPKERFSAEFPKEGPSILRIQQVVRGDSAAYFCASSRGQGGNTIYFGEGSWLTVV.

The chain is built from TRBV5-8 and TRBJ1-2, with TRBD1 as a possible D gene (6 bases). Germline CDR1 reads SGHTS; CDR2 reads YDEGEE. The CDR3 spans 15 residues. Trimming took off 4 bases at V and 4 bases at J, with 17 bases between the two ends. CDR3 in amino acids: CASSPETDRSYGYTF. In DNA, the CDR3 is TGTGCCAGCAGCCCTGAAACGGACAGATCCTATGGCTACACCTTC. The full variable domain, its missing parts supplied by reference TRBV5-8 and TRBJ1-2, is EAGVTQSPTHLIKTRGQQATLRCSPISGHTSVYWYQQALGLGLQFLLWYDEGEERNRGNFPPRFSGRQFPNYSSELNVNALELEDSALYLCASSPETDRSYGYTFGSGTRLTVV.

The count of this clone is one. This chain links TRBV6-5 with TRBJ1-5; D not certain. Trimming removed 0 bases at V and 5 bases at J, with 5 bases between. The CDR3 has 13 residues. Germline V CDR1 and CDR2: MNHEY, SVGAGI. This CDR3 is CASSYSFDQPQHF. The CDR3 DNA is TGTGCCAGCAGTTACTCCTTTGATCAGCCCCAGCATTTT.

The chain couples TRBV7-9 to TRBJ1-1; 9 nucleotides align to TRBD1. Germline V CDR1 and CDR2: SEHNR, FQNEAQ (reference sequence). This CDR3 contains 18 residues. After removal of 4 bases from V and 11 bases from J, the junction contained 23 bases not matched to a gene. This CDR3 is CASSSYRTAGTGLKVAFF. The DNA for the CDR3 is TGTGCCAGCAGCTCCTATCGAACTGCCGGGACAGGGCTTAAGGTGGCTTTCTTT.

The CDR3 nucleotides read TGTGCCAGTAGTATAAAGTTTTACAGGCCATTTCGGCCCCAGCATTTT. Translation gives CASSIKFYRPFRPQHF. The chain carries TRBV19 and TRBJ1-5; perhaps TRBD1 as D (5 bases). Per the germline V gene, CDR1 is LNHDA and CDR2 is SQIVND (reference sequence). V was shortened by 2 bases and J by 9 bases, with 20 bases between the two germline ends. CDR3 length: 16 residues. The full variable domain, in which reference TRBV19 and TRBJ1-5 provide the parts outside the CDR3, is DGGITQSPKYLFRKEGQNVTLSCEQNLNHDAMYWYRQDPGQGLRLIYYSQIVNDFQKGDIAEGYSVSREKKESFPLTVTSAQKNPTAFYLCASSIKFYRPFRPQHFGDGTRLSIL.

The rearrangement joins TRBV3-1 (or the pseudogene TRBV3-2) to TRBJ2-6; the D is unclear. Germline V gene sequence: CDR1 LGHDT, CDR2 YNNKEL (reference sequence). V was trimmed by 6 bases and J by 2 bases, leaving 5 bases between them. The CDR3 has 13 residues. The CDR3 region has the DNA TGTGCCAGCAGGGAGACTGGGGCCAACGTCCTGACTTTC. Translated, it gives CASRETGANVLTF.

The rearrangement uses TRBV2 and TRBJ2-5; 10 bases are shared with TRBD2. Per germline, CDR1 SNHLY and CDR2 FYNNEI. V gave up 6 bases and J gave up 5 bases; unmatched junction bases: 0. The CDR3 has 12 amino acids. Here the CDR3 DNA reads TGTGCCAGCAGACTAGCGGGGGAGACCCAGTACTTC. Encoded protein: CASRLAGETQYF.

Only one count was recorded for this clone. The J gene is TRBJ1-2, the V gene TRBV10-3, with TRBD1 as a possible D gene (5 bases). The germline V and J ends were trimmed by 11 bases and 4 bases, with 26 bases remaining between them. CDR3 size: 16 residues. CDR1 ENHRY and CDR2 SYGVKD come from the germline V gene. The CDR3 here is CASRGDGRLFTYGYTF. The CDR3 region has the DNA TGTGCCTCACGAGGGGACGGACGACTCTTTACCTATGGCTACACCTTC.

The gene calls are TRBV25-1 and TRBJ2-7, with D uncertain. V was trimmed by 3 bases and J by 2 bases, leaving 5 bases between them. The CDR3 runs to 12 residues. Per the germline V gene, CDR1 is MGHDK and CDR2 is SYGVNS. The CDR3 DNA sequence: TGTGCCAGCAGTGACAGAGCCTACGAGCAGTACTTC. This translates into CASSDRAYEQYF.

The CDR3 protein is CASSQPGTPAGYGYTF. DNA of the CDR3: TGCGCCAGCTCCCAACCCGGGACGCCGGCTGGCTATGGCTACACCTTC. The rearrangement uses TRBV4-1 and TRBJ1-2; tentatively, D is TRBD1 (5 bases). The CDR3 contains 16 residues. Trimming took off 8 bases at V and 4 bases at J, with 23 bases between the two ends. Germline CDR1 reads MGHRA; CDR2 reads YSYEKL.

The J gene is TRBJ2-1, the V gene TRBV4-1; D might be TRBD2 (5 bases). V gave up 3 bases and J gave up 9 bases, with 12 bases separating them. From germline, CDR1 is MGHRA and CDR2 YSYEKL. CDR3 size: 13 residues. The chain's CDR3 is CASSQRTGIEQFF. The CDR3 coding sequence is TGCGCCAGCAGCCAGCGAACGGGAATTGAGCAGTTCTTC.

The CDR3: CASSLYMGAQETQYF. As DNA, the CDR3 is TGTGCCAGCAGCCTCTATATGGGGGCCCAAGAGACCCAGTACTTC. V and J are TRBV7-2 and TRBJ2-5; the D gene is possibly TRBD1 (6 bases). The V end lost 5 bases, the J end lost 1 base, and 14 bases lay between the germline ends. The CDR3 extends over 15 amino acids. Germline V gene sequence: CDR1 SGHTA, CDR2 FQGNSA.

The V and J genes are TRBV18 and TRBJ1-5; 9 bases are shared with TRBD1. The length of the CDR3 is 15 residues. Per germline, CDR1 KGHSH and CDR2 LQKENI. V was pared by 3 bases and J by 3 bases, with 3 bases of the junction left unmatched. The CDR3 nucleotides read TGTGCCAGCTCACCCGGGACAGGGCTCAATCAGCCCCAGCATTTT. As protein: CASSPGTGLNQPQHF.

This clone turned up a few times. The chain recombines TRBV5-8 with TRBJ1-5; TRBD1 aligns across 7 bases. CDR1 SGHTS and CDR2 YDEGEE come from the germline V gene. The ends lost 4 bases at V and 1 base at J; junction bases unmatched: 8. This CDR3 has 16 residues. Written as DNA, the CDR3 is TGTGCCAGCAGCCCATACCGGGACAGCAGCAATCAGCCCCAGCATTTT. Translating it yields CASSPYRDSSNQPQHF.

Concerning this clone: This same CDR3 is encoded by further DNA sequences in the sample. J is TRBJ1-5 and V is TRBV27, with 7 bases lining up with TRBD1. The V segment lost 5 bases and the J segment 6 bases; nucleotides outside the gene matches: 7. CDR1 and CDR2 from the germline V gene are MNHEY and SMNVEV (reference sequence). There are 14 residues in the CDR3. The CDR3 DNA reads TGTGCCAGCAGTCCCGACAGGGCCGGTCAGCCCCAGCATTTT. This encodes CASSPDRAGQPQHF.

The J gene is TRBJ2-7, the V gene TRBV6-5; TRBD1 agrees at 10 bases. Germline CDR1 and CDR2: MNHEY and SVGAGI. This CDR3 spans 13 amino acids. J was trimmed by 4 bases and V by 11 bases; bases with no gene match: 8. DNA for the CDR3: TGTGCCGTCCAAGCGGGACAGGGGTACGAGCAGTACTTC. Its protein product is CAVQAGQGYEQYF.